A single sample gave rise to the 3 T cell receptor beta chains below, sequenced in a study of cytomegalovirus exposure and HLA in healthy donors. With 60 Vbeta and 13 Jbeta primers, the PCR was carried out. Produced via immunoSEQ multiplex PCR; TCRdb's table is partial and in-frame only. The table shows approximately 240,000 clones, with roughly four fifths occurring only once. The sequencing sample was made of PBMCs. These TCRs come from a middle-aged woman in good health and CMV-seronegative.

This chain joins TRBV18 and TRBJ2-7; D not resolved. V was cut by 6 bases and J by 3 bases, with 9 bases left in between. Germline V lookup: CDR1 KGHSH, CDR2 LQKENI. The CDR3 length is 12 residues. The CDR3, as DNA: TGTGCCAGCTCCCCGACTGACTACGAGCAGTACTTC. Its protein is CASSPTDYEQYF.

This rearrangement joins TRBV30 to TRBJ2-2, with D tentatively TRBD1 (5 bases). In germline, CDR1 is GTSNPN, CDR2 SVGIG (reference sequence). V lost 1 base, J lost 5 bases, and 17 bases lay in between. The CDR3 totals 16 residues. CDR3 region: CAWSGSVDTATGELFF. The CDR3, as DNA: TGTGCCTGGAGTGGATCGGTGGACACCGCAACCGGGGAGCTGTTTTTT.

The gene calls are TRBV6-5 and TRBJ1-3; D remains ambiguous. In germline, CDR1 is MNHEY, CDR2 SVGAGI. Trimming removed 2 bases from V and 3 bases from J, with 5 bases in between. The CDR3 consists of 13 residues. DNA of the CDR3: TGTGCCAGCAGTTACGGAGTTGGAAACACCATATATTTT. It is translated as CASSYGVGNTIYF.